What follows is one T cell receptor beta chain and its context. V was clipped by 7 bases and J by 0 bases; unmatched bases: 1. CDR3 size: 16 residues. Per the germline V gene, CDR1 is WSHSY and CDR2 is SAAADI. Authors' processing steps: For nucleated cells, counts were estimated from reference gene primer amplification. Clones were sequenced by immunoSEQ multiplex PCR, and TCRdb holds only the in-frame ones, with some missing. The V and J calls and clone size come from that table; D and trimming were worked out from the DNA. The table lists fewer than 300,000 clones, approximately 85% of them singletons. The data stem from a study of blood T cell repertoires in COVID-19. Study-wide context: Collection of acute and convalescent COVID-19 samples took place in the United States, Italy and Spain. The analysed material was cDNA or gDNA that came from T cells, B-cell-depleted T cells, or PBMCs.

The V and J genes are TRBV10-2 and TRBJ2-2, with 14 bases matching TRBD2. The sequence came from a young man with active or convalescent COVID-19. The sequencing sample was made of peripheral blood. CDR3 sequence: CASTTSGGANTGELFF. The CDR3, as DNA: TGCGCCAGCACGACTAGCGGGGGGGCGAACACCGGGGAGCTGTTTTTT.